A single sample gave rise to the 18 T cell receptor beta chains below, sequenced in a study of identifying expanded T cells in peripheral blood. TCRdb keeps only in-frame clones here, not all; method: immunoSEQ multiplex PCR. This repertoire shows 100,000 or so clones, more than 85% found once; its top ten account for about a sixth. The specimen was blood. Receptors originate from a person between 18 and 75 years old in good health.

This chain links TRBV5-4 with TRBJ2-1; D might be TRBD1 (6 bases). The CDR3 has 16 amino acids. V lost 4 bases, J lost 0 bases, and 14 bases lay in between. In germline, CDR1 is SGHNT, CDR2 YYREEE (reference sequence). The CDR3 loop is CASSLGAGFSYNEQFF. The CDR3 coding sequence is TGTGCCAGCAGCCTGGGGGCGGGTTTCTCCTACAATGAGCAGTTCTTC. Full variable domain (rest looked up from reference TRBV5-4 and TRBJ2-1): ETGVTQSPTHLIKTRGQQVTLRCSSQSGHNTVSWYQQALGQGPQFIFQYYREEENGRGNFPPRFSGLQFPNYSSELNVNALELDDSALYLCASSLGAGFSYNEQFFGPGTRLTVL.

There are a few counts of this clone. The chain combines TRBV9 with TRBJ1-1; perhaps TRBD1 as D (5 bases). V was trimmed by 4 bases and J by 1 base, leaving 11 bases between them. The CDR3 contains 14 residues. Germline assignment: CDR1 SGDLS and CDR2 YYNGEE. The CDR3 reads CASSMSGRNTEAFF. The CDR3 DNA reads TGTGCCAGCAGCATGTCGGGGCGGAACACTGAAGCTTTCTTT. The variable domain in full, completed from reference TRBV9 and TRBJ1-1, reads DSGVTQTPKHLITATGQRVTLRCSPRSGDLSVYWYQQSLDQGLQFLIQYYNGEERAKGNILERFSAQQFPDLHSELNLSSLELGDSALYFCASSMSGRNTEAFFGQGTRLTVV.

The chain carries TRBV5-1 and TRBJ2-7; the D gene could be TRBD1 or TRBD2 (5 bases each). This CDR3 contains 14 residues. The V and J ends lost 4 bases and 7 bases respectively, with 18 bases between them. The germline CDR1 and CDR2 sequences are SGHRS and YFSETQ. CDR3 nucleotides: TGCGCCAGCAGCCCACAACCGGGGCCTGGGGAGCAGTACTTC. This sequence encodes CASSPQPGPGEQYF.

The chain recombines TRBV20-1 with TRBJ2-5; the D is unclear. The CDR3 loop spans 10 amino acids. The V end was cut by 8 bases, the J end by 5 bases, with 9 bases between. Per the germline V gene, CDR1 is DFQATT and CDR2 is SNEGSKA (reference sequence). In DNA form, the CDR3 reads TGCAGTTTTAAGGAGGAGACCCAGTACTTC. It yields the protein CSFKEETQYF.

The CDR3 DNA is TGTGCCAGCAGCTTAGGTAAAGGCTACGAGCAGTACTTC. Its translation: CASSLGKGYEQYF. The gene calls are TRBV7-2 and TRBJ2-7; D gene ambiguous. Looked up from germline, CDR1 is SGHTA and CDR2 is FQGNSA. V was shortened by 1 base and J by 3 bases, with 7 bases between the two germline ends. The CDR3 totals 13 residues.

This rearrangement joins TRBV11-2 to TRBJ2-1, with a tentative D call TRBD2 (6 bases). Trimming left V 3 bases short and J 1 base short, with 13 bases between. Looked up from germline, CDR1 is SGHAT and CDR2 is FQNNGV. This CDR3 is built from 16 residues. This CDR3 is CASSLPTGGSYNEQFF. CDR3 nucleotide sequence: TGTGCCAGCAGCTTGCCTACCGGGGGTTCCTACAATGAGCAGTTCTTC.

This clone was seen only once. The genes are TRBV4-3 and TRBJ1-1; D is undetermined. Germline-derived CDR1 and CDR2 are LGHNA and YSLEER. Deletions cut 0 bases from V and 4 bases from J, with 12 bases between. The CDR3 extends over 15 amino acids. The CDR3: CASSQDDLPGTEAFF. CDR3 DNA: TGCGCCAGCAGCCAAGATGACTTACCTGGCACTGAAGCTTTCTTT.

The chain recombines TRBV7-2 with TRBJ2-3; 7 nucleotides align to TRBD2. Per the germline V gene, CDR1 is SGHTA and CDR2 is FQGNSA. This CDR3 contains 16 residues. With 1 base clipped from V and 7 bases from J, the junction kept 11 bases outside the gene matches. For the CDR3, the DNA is TGTGCCAGCAGCTTAGAGGGTAGCGGGTCGGGATATACGCAGTATTTT. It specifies CASSLEGSGSGYTQYF.

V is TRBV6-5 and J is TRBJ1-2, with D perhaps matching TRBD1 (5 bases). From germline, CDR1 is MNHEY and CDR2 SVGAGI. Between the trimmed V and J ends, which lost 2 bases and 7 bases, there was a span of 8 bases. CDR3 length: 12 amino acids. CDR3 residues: CASSYRGGGYTF. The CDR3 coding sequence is TGTGCCAGCAGTTACCGCGGGGGTGGCTACACCTTC.

The CDR3 spells CASSYSGDPGYEQYF. The DNA of the CDR3 is TGTGCCAGCAGTTACTCGGGGGACCCGGGCTACGAGCAGTACTTC. The chain has TRBV6-6 and TRBJ2-7, with D perhaps assigned TRBD1 or TRBD2 (5 bases each). This CDR3 contains 15 residues. Germline V gene lookup returns CDR1 MNHNY and CDR2 SVGAGI (reference sequence). Trimming removed 0 bases at V and 3 bases at J, with 12 bases between.

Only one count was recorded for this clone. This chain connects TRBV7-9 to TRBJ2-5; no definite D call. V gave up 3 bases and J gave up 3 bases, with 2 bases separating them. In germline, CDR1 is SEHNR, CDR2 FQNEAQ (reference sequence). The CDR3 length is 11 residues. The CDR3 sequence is CASSFKETQYF. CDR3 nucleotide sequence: TGTGCCAGCAGCTTCAAAGAGACCCAGTACTTC.

CDR3 sequence reads: CASSRTGEGNYGYTF. DNA of the CDR3: TGTGCCAGCAGTCGGACAGGGGAAGGAAACTATGGCTACACCTTC. The genes are TRBV6-5 and TRBJ1-2, with 9 bases that match TRBD1. CDR1 MNHEY and CDR2 SVGAGI come from the germline V gene. The CDR3 is 15 residues long. V lost 5 bases, J lost 2 bases, and 6 bases stayed unmatched.

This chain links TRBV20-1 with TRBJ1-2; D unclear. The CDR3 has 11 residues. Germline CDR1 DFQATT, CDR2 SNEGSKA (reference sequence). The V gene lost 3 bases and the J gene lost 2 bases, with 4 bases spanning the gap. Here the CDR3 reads CSASKNYGYTF. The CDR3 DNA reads TGCAGTGCTAGTAAGAACTATGGCTACACCTTC.

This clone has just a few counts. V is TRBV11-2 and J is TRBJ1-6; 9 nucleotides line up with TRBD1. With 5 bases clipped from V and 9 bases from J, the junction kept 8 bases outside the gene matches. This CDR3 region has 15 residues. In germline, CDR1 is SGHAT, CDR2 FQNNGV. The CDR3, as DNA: TGTGCCAGCAGCATACAGGGGGCAGGAACTTCACCCCTCCACTTT. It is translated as CASSIQGAGTSPLHF. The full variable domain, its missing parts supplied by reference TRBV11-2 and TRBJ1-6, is EAGVAQSPRYKIIEKRQSVAFWCNPISGHATLYWYQQILGQGPKLLIQFQNNGVVDDSQLPKDRFSAERLKGVDSTLKIQPAKLEDSAVYLCASSIQGAGTSPLHFGNGTRLTVT.

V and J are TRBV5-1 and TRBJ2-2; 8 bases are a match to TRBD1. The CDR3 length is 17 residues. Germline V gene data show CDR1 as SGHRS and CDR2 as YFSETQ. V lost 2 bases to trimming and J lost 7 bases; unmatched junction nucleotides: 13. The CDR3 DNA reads TGCGCCAGCAGCTTAGGGGGGACAGGAGTGTCGATCGGGGAGCTGTTTTTT. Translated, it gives CASSLGGTGVSIGELFF.

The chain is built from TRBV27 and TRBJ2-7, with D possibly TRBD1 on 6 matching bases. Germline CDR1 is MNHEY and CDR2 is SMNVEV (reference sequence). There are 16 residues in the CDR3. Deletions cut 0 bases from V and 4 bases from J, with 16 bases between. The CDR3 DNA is TGTGCCAGCAGTTTATCGGTAGGGGGATTTGGATACGAGCAGTACTTC. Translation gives CASSLSVGGFGYEQYF.

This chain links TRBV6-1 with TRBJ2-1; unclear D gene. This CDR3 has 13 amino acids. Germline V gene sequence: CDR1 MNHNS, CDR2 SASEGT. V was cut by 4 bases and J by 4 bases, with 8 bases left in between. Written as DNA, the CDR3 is TGTGCCAGCAGTGTGCAGACATACAATGAGCAGTTCTTC. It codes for CASSVQTYNEQFF.

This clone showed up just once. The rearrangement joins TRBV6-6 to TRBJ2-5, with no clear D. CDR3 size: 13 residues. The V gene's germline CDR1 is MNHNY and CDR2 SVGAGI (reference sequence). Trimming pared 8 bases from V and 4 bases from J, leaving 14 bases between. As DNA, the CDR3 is TGTGCCAGCGTATCCCCCCTCGGAGAGACCCAGTACTTC. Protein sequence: CASVSPLGETQYF.